This TCR beta chain was profiled in a study of vaccination and CD4 T cells after COVID-19. Overall study context: A vaccine, either BNT162b2 or mRNA-1273, was given to participants in two doses.

As for this clonotype: Its antigen is currently unknown.

Specified treatment: approximately 11-day PBMC culture with coronavirus spike peptide pools or control peptides (ViraFEST assay). CDR1 is MNHNS and CDR2 is SASEGT in the germline V gene. The length of the CDR3 is 14 residues. V was pared by 6 bases and J by 3 bases, with 6 bases of the junction left unmatched. Cultured CD4+ T cell DNA was sequenced using the Oncomine TCR Beta short-read assay. TCRdb recomputed calls from the PCR reads with MiXCR, one row per CDR3 protein. The data hold over 15,000 distinct CDR3 sequences, with roughly 43% observed a single time. This clonotype was obtained from a human donor who had recovered from COVID-19. The rearrangement links TRBV6-1 to TRBJ2-7, with 9 bases that match TRBD1. Sample: CD4+ T cells from blood, cultured in vitro, taken after SARS-CoV-2 vaccination. The chain's CDR3 is CASRHTDRGYEQYF. The CDR3 coding sequence is TGTGCCAGCAGACACACGGACAGGGGCTACGAGCAGTACTTC.